What follows are 27 T cell receptor beta chains derived from one specimen sequenced in a study of neoadjuvant anti-PD-1 for oral cavity cancer. Profiling relied on immunoSEQ multiplex PCR, and the TCRdb table lists in-frame clones only, not all of them. The data show about 7,000 clones, with 48% seen just once and over 9% held by the top ten. The source was tumor tissue, collected before nivolumab (anti-PD-1) treatment. These receptors all stem from a person between 40 and 85 years old with oral cavity squamous cell carcinoma.

The CDR3 region has the DNA TGTGCCAGCACCCGACCTGGGGCCAACGTCCTGACTTTC. This gives the protein CASTRPGANVLTF. The chain couples TRBV7-3 to TRBJ2-6; the D is unclear. V dropped 7 bases and J dropped 2 bases, with 6 bases sitting between them. This CDR3 has 13 amino acids. Germline loops: CDR1 SGHTA, CDR2 FQGTGA.

The V call is TRBV6-5, the J call TRBJ1-4, with TRBD1 identical over 9 bases. V was clipped by 6 bases and J by 7 bases; unmatched bases: 3. Germline loops: CDR1 MNHEY, CDR2 SVGAGI. The CDR3 is made up of 13 amino acids. CDR3: CASRHRGREKLFF. CDR3 nucleotides: TGTGCCAGCAGGCACAGGGGGCGTGAAAAACTGTTTTTT.

A word on this clone: A junction boundary mismatches the germline segment, possibly from a read error. V and J are TRBV7-2 and TRBJ2-1, with TRBD2 identical over 11 bases. CDR1 and CDR2 from the germline V gene are SGHTA and FQGNSA. The CDR3 runs 17 residues. In DNA, the CDR3 is TGTGCCAGCAGTTTAGGACGGATAGCGGGAGGGGGGGTGGAGCAGTTCTTC. Its protein product is CASSLGRIAGGGVEQFF.

The chain couples TRBV29-1 to TRBJ2-7; tentatively, D is TRBD2 (5 bases). This CDR3 has 13 amino acids. Germline CDR1 SQVTM, CDR2 ANQGSEA. V was shortened by 4 bases and J by 0 bases, with 10 bases between the two germline ends. The CDR3 nucleotides are TGCAGCGTTGGACCGGCGGGCTCCTACGAGCAGTACTTC. Protein sequence: CSVGPAGSYEQYF.

Concerning this clone itself: The DNA is omitted, as the CDR3 cannot be located on it reliably, and the CDR3 follows TCRdb's listing. The chain has TRBV5-1 and TRBJ2-5. Ends included, the CDR3 has 15 residues. The germline V gene has CDR1 SGHRS and CDR2 YFSETQ. This chain's CDR3 is CASSFGNGAWETQYF.

The V gene is TRBV6-1, the J gene TRBJ2-7, with 8 positions matching TRBD1. The length of the CDR3 is 15 residues. Germline loops: CDR1 MNHNS, CDR2 SASEGT. Germline trimming cut 8 bases from V and 3 bases from J; bases unmatched to any gene: 12. The CDR3 nucleotides read TGTGCCAGCGCGAAGCAACAGGGGGTATACTACGAGCAGTACTTC. This sequence encodes CASAKQQGVYYEQYF.

In its sample, this clone was seen a few times. The rearrangement links TRBV6-5 to TRBJ1-5; no clear D. The CDR3 length is 13 residues. The germline V and J ends were trimmed by 4 bases and 3 bases, with 7 bases remaining between them. Germline V gene lookup returns CDR1 MNHEY and CDR2 SVGAGI. The CDR3, as DNA: TGTGCCAGCAGTTCCTTCTCCAATCAGCCCCAGCATTTT. Protein: CASSSFSNQPQHF.

In its sample, this clone was seen a few times. The chain employs TRBV19 and TRBJ1-5; no definite D call. Germline CDR1 LNHDA, CDR2 SQIVND (reference sequence). With 1 base removed from V and 2 bases from J, the gap between germline ends came to 18 bases. The CDR3 spans 18 residues. This chain's CDR3 is CASSIVPTVTRGNQPQHF. In nucleotides, the CDR3 is TGTGCCAGTAGTATAGTCCCTACTGTAACACGGGGCAATCAGCCCCAGCATTTT.

The chain carries TRBV6-5 and TRBJ1-2; 7 positions agree with TRBD1. V lost 2 bases and J lost 6; bases outside the gene matches: 6. Germline values: CDR1 MNHEY, CDR2 SVGAGI. CDR3 length: 14 residues. CDR3 DNA sequence: TGTGCCAGCAGTTACCCGGGACAGCTCGATGGCTACACCTTC. This codes for CASSYPGQLDGYTF.

This sequence joins TRBV28 and TRBJ2-1; 10 positions match TRBD1. CDR1 is MDHEN, CDR2 SYDVKM, per germline. Trimming took 2 bases from V and 8 from J; bases not matched to a gene: 12. The CDR3 totals 17 residues. The CDR3 coding sequence is TGTGCCAGCAGTTTAATAACGCGCGGACAGGGGGTCCATGAGCAGTTCTTC. The encoded protein is CASSLITRGQGVHEQFF. The variable domain in full, with the rest retrieved from reference TRBV28 and TRBJ2-1, is DVKVTQSSRYLVKRTGEKVFLECVQDMDHENMFWYRQDPGLGLRLIYFSYDVKMKEKGDIPEGYSVSREKKERFSLILESASTNQTSMYLCASSLITRGQGVHEQFFGPGTRLTVL.

This sequence joins TRBV10-3 and TRBJ1-1; D is perhaps TRBD1 (6 bases). Trimming left V 4 bases short and J 1 base short, with 10 bases between. Per germline, CDR1 ENHRY and CDR2 SYGVKD. The CDR3 is made up of 14 amino acids. The CDR3: CAISGAQGNTEAFF. The DNA of the CDR3 is TGTGCCATCAGTGGGGCACAGGGGAACACTGAAGCTTTCTTT.

The V call is TRBV7-2, the J call TRBJ2-7, with 8 bases identical to TRBD2. The CDR3 has 15 residues. Germline values: CDR1 SGHTA, CDR2 FQGNSA. V was pared by 8 bases and J by 2 bases, with 11 bases of the junction left unmatched. The CDR3 nucleotides are TGTGCCAGCCGAGCTCCATCGGGAGGGACCTACGAGCAGTACTTC. Its protein is CASRAPSGGTYEQYF.

This chain uses TRBV28 with TRBJ2-6; D uncertain. This CDR3 region has 10 residues. V lost 6 bases to trimming and J lost 10 bases, with 4 bases between them. The germline CDR1 and CDR2 sequences are MDHEN and SYDVKM. CDR3 sequence reads: CASRKNVLTF. CDR3 in DNA: TGTGCCAGCAGAAAAAACGTCCTGACTTTC. The full variable domain, in which reference TRBV28 and TRBJ2-6 provide the parts outside the CDR3, is DVKVTQSSRYLVKRTGEKVFLECVQDMDHENMFWYRQDPGLGLRLIYFSYDVKMKEKGDIPEGYSVSREKKERFSLILESASTNQTSMYLCASRKNVLTFGAGSRLTVL.

This clone was found a few times. The rearrangement uses TRBV30 and TRBJ1-5; D not resolved. Trimming shortened V by 0 bases and J by 6 bases, and 9 bases separated the two germline ends. The CDR3 totals 13 residues. The germline CDR1 and CDR2 sequences are GTSNPN and SVGIG (reference sequence). The CDR3 nucleotides are TGTGCCTGGAGTGTCCGGGAAACTCAGCCCCAGCATTTT. Translating gives CAWSVRETQPQHF.

The chain has TRBV15 and TRBJ1-5, with D possibly TRBD1 on 5 matching bases. CDR1 is LNHNV and CDR2 is YYDKDF in the germline V gene (reference sequence). The CDR3 has 14 residues. The V gene lost 3 bases and the J gene lost 5 bases, with 11 bases spanning the gap. CDR3 region: CATSSSGPHQPQHF. CDR3 in DNA: TGTGCCACCAGCAGTTCAGGGCCACATCAGCCCCAGCATTTT.

The chain couples TRBV29-1 to TRBJ2-2; D is possibly TRBD2 (5 bases). This CDR3 is built from 13 residues. The V gene lost 7 bases and the J gene lost 6 bases, with 15 bases spanning the gap. The germline CDR1 and CDR2 sequences are SQVTM and ANQGSEA. The CDR3 spells CSGYTRMAGELFF. In DNA, the CDR3 is TGCAGCGGCTACACTAGGATGGCCGGGGAGCTGTTTTTT.

The V and J genes are TRBV5-1 and TRBJ2-1, with D tentatively TRBD2 (6 bases). Trimming shortened V by 3 bases and J by 1 base, and 11 bases separated the two germline ends. The germline CDR1 and CDR2 sequences are SGHRS and YFSETQ. CDR3 length equals 15 residues. The CDR3 protein is CASSWDLTSYNEQFF. The CDR3 bases are TGCGCCAGCAGCTGGGACTTAACATCCTACAATGAGCAGTTCTTC.

This clone was seen more than once but under ten times. The chain is built from TRBV12-2 and TRBJ1-1. TRBV12-2 is designated a pseudogene. This CDR3 contains 15 residues. CDR3 DNA sequence: TGTGCAAGTCGCCCCCCCCGCAGCCTAAACACTGAAGCTTTCTTT. Amino acids: CASRPPRSLNTEAFF.

This clone has a handful of counts. V is TRBV19 and J is TRBJ1-5; 7 nucleotides agree with TRBD1. The length of the CDR3 is 13 residues. J lost 10 bases, V lost 3 bases, and 6 bases had no gene match. CDR1 is LNHDA, CDR2 SQIVND, per germline (reference sequence). The CDR3 DNA follows: TGTGCCAGTAGTATCGACAGGGAGAAACCCCAGCATTTT. Amino acid sequence: CASSIDREKPQHF.

This clone was detected once. The V and J genes are TRBV18 and TRBJ1-4; a weak D match, TRBD1 (6 bases). The germline V and J ends were trimmed by 6 bases and 2 bases, with 13 bases remaining between them. The CDR3 extends over 15 amino acids. Germline V gene sequence: CDR1 KGHSH, CDR2 LQKENI. The CDR3 here is CASSLDRWTNEKLFF. CDR3 sequence (DNA): TGTGCCAGCTCCCTAGACAGGTGGACTAATGAAAAACTGTTTTTT.

This chain links TRBV30 with TRBJ2-1; TRBD1 matches 9 bases. CDR1 is GTSNPN, CDR2 SVGIG, per germline (reference sequence). The length of the CDR3 is 17 residues. V shed 0 bases and J 9 bases; nucleotides not matched to a gene: 15. CDR3 nucleotides: TGTGCCTGGAGTGTAAGGACAGGGGTGAGGAATGGCGGTGAGCAGTTCTTC. Protein: CAWSVRTGVRNGGEQFF.

This clone has just one count. The chain couples TRBV5-1 to TRBJ2-7; D perhaps matches TRBD1 (6 bases). This CDR3 is built from 14 residues. V lost 4 bases to trimming and J lost 3 bases, with 14 bases between them. Germline V CDR1 and CDR2: SGHRS, YFSETQ. The CDR3 region has the DNA TGCGCCAGCAGCCAGAAGGGGGACATCTACGAGCAGTACTTC. Translation: CASSQKGDIYEQYF.

This clone has a single count. V is TRBV6-5 and J is TRBJ2-1, with 7 bases fitting TRBD2. The germline gives CDR1 MNHEY, CDR2 SVGAGI. Trimming removed 0 bases from V and 9 bases from J; junction bases left unmatched: 8. CDR3 length: 15 amino acids. CDR3 bases: TGTGCCAGCAGTTACTCCGCCCTGACGGGAGGTGAGCAGTTCTTC. Its translation: CASSYSALTGGEQFF.

This sequence joins TRBV5-1 and TRBJ2-7; the D gene could be TRBD1 or TRBD2 (5 bases each). Trimming left V 0 bases short and J 1 base short, with 14 bases between. CDR3 size: 16 residues. The germline V gene has CDR1 SGHRS and CDR2 YFSETQ. This CDR3 reads CASSLAPGPRSYEQYF. DNA of the CDR3: TGCGCCAGCAGCTTGGCCCCGGGACCGCGATCCTACGAGCAGTACTTC.

V gene TRBV28 combines with J gene TRBJ1-2, with 7 bases matching TRBD1. Germline V gene lookup returns CDR1 MDHEN and CDR2 SYDVKM. CDR3 size: 16 residues. V was pared by 3 bases and J by 4 bases, with 11 bases of the junction left unmatched. The CDR3 protein is CASSFQAPGQLYGYTF. CDR3 nucleotide sequence: TGTGCCAGCAGTTTCCAAGCCCCGGGACAGCTCTATGGCTACACCTTC.

The chain combines TRBV7-9 with TRBJ2-5; D may be TRBD2 (5 bases). Trimming shortened V by 1 base and J by 12 bases, and 9 bases separated the two germline ends. Germline CDR1 reads SEHNR; CDR2 reads FQNEAQ (reference sequence). This CDR3 has 11 residues. Here the CDR3 reads CASSLDLEEYF. The CDR3 DNA is TGTGCCAGCAGCTTAGACCTGGAGGAGTACTTC.

The chain combines TRBV11-2 with TRBJ2-7; unclear D gene. V lost 5 bases to trimming and J lost 0 bases, with 11 bases between them. Germline CDR1 SGHAT, CDR2 FQNNGV. CDR3 length: 14 residues. In nucleotides, the CDR3 is TGTGCCAGCAGCCCCGAGTTGGGCTCCTACGAGCAGTACTTC. It encodes CASSPELGSYEQYF.